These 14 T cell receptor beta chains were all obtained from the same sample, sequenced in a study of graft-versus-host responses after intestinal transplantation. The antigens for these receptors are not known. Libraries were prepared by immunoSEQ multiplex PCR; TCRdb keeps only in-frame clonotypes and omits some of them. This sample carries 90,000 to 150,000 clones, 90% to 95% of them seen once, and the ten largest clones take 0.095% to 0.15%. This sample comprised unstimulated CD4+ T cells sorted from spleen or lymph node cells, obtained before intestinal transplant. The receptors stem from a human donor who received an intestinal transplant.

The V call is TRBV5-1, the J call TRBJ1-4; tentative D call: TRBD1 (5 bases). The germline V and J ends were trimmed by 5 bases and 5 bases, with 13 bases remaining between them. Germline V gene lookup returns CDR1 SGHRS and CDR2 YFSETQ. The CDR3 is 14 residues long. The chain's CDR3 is CASRSGGPNEKLFF. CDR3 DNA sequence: TGCGCCAGCAGGTCCGGGGGACCAAATGAAAAACTGTTTTTT.

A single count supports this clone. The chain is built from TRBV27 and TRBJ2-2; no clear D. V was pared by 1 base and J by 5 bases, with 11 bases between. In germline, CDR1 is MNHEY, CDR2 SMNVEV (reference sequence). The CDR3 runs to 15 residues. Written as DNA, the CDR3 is TGTGCCAGCAGTTTATGGGATAAAGGGACCGGGGAGCTGTTTTTT. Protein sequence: CASSLWDKGTGELFF.

DNA for the CDR3: TGTGCCAGTAGCCCTGGGACCTATGGCTACACCTTC. Translating gives CASSPGTYGYTF. V usage is TRBV19 and J usage is TRBJ1-2; D possibly corresponds to TRBD1 (5 bases). This CDR3 contains 12 residues. V was shortened by 6 bases and J by 4 bases, with 9 bases between the two germline ends. Germline loops: CDR1 LNHDA, CDR2 SQIVND (reference sequence).

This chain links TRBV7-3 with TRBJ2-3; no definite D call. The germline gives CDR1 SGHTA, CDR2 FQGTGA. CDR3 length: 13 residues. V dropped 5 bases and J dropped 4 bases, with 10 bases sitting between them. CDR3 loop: CASSLTIPDTQYF. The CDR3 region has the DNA TGTGCCAGCAGCCTCACTATCCCAGATACGCAGTATTTT.

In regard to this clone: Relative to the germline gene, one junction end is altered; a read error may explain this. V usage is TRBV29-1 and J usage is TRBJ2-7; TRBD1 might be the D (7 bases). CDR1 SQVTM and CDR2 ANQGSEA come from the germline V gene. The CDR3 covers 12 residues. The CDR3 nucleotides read TGCAGCGTTGAAGATCTTGGAGGGGGCATATCATTC. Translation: CSVEDLGGGISF.

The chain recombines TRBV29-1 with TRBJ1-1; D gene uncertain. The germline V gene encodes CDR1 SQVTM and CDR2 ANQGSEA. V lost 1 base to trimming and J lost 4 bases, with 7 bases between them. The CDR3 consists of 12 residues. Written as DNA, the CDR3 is TGCAGCGTTGAAGCCCCAGGCACTGAAGCTTTCTTT. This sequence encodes CSVEAPGTEAFF.

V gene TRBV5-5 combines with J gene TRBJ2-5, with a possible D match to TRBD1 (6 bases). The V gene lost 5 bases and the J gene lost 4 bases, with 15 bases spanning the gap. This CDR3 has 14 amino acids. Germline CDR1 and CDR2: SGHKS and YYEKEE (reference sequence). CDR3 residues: CASRTMGARETQYF. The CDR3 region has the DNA TGTGCCAGCAGAACGATGGGGGCTCGAGAGACCCAGTACTTC.

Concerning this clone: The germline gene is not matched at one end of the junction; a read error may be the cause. The CDR3 loop reads CASSSDSSARELFF. CDR3 sequence (DNA): TGTGCTAGCAGCTCTGATTCTAGCGCGCGGGAGCTGTTTTTT. J is TRBJ2-2 and V is TRBV7-7; D might be TRBD2 (6 bases). CDR1 is SSHAT and CDR2 is FNYEAQ in the germline V gene (reference sequence). The CDR3 totals 14 residues.

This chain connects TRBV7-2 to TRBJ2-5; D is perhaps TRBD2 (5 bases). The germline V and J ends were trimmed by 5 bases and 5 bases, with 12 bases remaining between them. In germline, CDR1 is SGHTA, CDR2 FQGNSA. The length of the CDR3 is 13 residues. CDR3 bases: TGTGCCAGCAGCAAACGACGCGGGGAGACCCAGTACTTC. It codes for CASSKRRGETQYF. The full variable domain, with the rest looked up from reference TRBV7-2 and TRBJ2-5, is GAGVSQSPSNKVTEKGKDVELRCDPISGHTALYWYRQSLGQGLEFLIYFQGNSAPDKSGLPSDRFSAERTGGSVSTLTIQRTQQEDSAVYLCASSKRRGETQYFGPGTRLLVL.

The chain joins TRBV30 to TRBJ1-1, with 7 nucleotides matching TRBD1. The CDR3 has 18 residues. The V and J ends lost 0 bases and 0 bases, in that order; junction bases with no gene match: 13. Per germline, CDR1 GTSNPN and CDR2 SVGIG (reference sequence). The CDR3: CAWSVERSSGGLNTEAFF. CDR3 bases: TGTGCCTGGAGTGTAGAGAGGAGTTCAGGGGGACTGAACACTGAAGCTTTCTTT.

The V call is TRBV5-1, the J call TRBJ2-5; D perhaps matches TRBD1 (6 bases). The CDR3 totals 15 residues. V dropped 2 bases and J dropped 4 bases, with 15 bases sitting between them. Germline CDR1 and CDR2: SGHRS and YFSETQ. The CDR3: CASSLGRGTLETQYF. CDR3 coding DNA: TGCGCCAGCAGCTTAGGCAGGGGCACTTTAGAGACCCAGTACTTC.

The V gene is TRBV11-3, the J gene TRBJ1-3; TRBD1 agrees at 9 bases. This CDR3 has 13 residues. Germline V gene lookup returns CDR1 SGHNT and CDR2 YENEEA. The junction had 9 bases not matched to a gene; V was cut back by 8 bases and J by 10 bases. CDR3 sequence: CASPGQGVRTIYF. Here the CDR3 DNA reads TGTGCCAGCCCGGGACAGGGTGTTAGGACCATATATTTT.

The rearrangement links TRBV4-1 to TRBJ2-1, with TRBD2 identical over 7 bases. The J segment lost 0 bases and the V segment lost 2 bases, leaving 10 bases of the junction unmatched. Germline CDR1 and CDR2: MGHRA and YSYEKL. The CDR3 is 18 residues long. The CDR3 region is CASSQTPLREVSYNEQFF. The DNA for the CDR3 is TGCGCCAGCAGCCAAACACCACTCCGGGAGGTCTCCTACAATGAGCAGTTCTTC.

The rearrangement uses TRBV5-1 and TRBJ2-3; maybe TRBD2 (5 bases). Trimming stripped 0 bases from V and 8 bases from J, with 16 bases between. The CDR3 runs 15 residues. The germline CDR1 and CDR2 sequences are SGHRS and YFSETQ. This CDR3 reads CASSLVASSMGTQYF. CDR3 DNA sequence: TGCGCCAGCAGCTTGGTTGCTAGCTCGATGGGTACGCAGTATTTT.